The clone carrying this T cell receptor (beta chain) has at least ten counts. What it binds is not known. TCR beta CDR3 regions were amplified from RNA transcripts. Carried out on the TCR CDR3, a first-round RT-PCR used the HTBI primer set. From the multiplex PCR reads, TCRdb called clonotypes with MiXCR, one entry per CDR3 protein. The table records 500,000 to 600,000 distinct CDR3 sequences, just under 20% of them present only once. This entry belongs to a study of T cells in Graves' hyperthyroidism and ophthalmopathy. Study-wide context: Specimen type is peripheral blood, collected at initial diagnosis prior to any treatment. General study findings and limits: Before onset, by a median of approximately 6.2 months, the model predicted ophthalmopathy. The blood repertoire included most of the expanded thyroid clonotypes above 0.001.

Trimming shortened V by 7 bases and J by 4 bases, and 9 bases separated the two germline ends. Per the germline V gene, CDR1 is SGHRS and CDR2 is YFSETQ. The CDR3 spans 11 residues. The sequence was obtained from a man aged 35 to 55 with Graves' ophthalmopathy. The rearrangement joins TRBV5-1 to TRBJ2-7; the D is unclear. Sequenced input: blood. CDR3 nucleotides: TGCGCCAGCTTGGGGTTTTACGAGCAGTACTTC. It specifies CASLGFYEQYF.